Sequencing of this T cell receptor (beta chain) was carried out in a study of cytomegalovirus exposure and HLA in healthy donors. PCR used 60 Vbeta primers and 13 Jbeta primers. Produced via immunoSEQ multiplex PCR; TCRdb's table is partial and in-frame only. Altogether under 200,000 clones are present, around 84% being singletons, with the ten largest covering around 1.9%. Study findings and constraints: Investigators reported over 150 TCR beta chains as tied to cytomegalovirus. Most CMV-associated TCR beta chains appeared HLA-restricted in a later analysis. In the analysis, some V segments, TRBV6-2 and TRBV6-3 included, were excluded as indistinguishable.

V was pared by 4 bases and J by 5 bases, with 10 bases of the junction left unmatched. This CDR3 has 15 residues. Germline V CDR1 and CDR2: MNHEY, SVGAGI. Regarding this clone: What it recognizes is unknown.

The clonotype was recovered from a man in his late teens or twenties in good health and CMV-seronegative. The chain carries TRBV6-5 and TRBJ2-7; 8 bases are shared with TRBD2. Sequenced material: PBMCs. CDR3 in DNA: TGTGCCAGCAGTTCCTGGGCGGGAGGCAGACACGAGCAGTACTTC. This encodes CASSSWAGGRHEQYF.